This TCR beta chain was identified during a study of blood T cells in healthy people across ages. Per-sample yields of isolated PBMCs were at least 6.5 million. The extraction recovered at least 5.5 micrograms of total RNA per sample. This clonotype appeared a few times. Germline trimming cut 2 bases from V and 4 bases from J; bases unmatched to any gene: 9. The CDR3 contains 15 residues. CDR1 and CDR2 (germline): DFQATT, SNEGSKA (reference sequence). The second PCR ran 7 to 11 cycles with a sample-barcoded 5' primer and J-beta primers. One entry per CDR3 protein, called by TCRdb with MiXCR from the 5' RACE reads. Altogether around 940,000 distinct CDR3 sequences are present, roughly 51% being singletons, with the ten largest covering around a fifth.

The sequenced material came from blood. This clonotype was obtained from a woman in her sixties or seventies in good health. The rearrangement links TRBV20-1 to TRBJ2-5; TRBD2 aligns across 8 bases. The CDR3 here is CSARQAGAVRETQYF. For the CDR3, the DNA is TGCAGTGCTAGACAAGCGGGAGCGGTCCGAGAGACCCAGTACTTC.